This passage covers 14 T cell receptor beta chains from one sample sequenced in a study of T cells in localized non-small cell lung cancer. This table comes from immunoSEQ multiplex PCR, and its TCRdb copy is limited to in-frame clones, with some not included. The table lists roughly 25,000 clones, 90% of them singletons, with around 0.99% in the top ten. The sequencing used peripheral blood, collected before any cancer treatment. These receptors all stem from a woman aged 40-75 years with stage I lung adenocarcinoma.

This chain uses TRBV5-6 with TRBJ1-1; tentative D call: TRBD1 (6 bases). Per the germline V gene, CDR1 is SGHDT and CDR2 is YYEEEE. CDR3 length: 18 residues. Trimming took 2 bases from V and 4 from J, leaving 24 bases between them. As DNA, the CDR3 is TGTGCCAGCAGCTTCCCCTCCCCAGGGGCGACAAGGGGCACTGAAGCTTTCTTT. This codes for CASSFPSPGATRGTEAFF.

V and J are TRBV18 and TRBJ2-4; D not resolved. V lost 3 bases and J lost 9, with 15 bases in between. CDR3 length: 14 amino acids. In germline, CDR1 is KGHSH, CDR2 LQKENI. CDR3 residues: CASSPGLEVGIQYF. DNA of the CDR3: TGTGCCAGCTCACCGGGCCTTGAGGTGGGCATTCAGTACTTC. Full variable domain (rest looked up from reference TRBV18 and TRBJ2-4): NAGVMQNPRHLVRRRGQEARLRCSPMKGHSHVYWYRQLPEEGLKFMVYLQKENIIDESGMPKERFSAEFPKEGPSILRIQQVVRGDSAAYFCASSPGLEVGIQYFGAGTRLSVL.

This CDR3 is CASSRGTGVNGYGYTF. The CDR3 nucleotides are TGTGCCAGCAGTCGGGGGACAGGGGTTAATGGTTATGGCTACACCTTC. This chain links TRBV7-2 with TRBJ1-2; 10 bases line up with TRBD1. Trimming cost V 6 bases and J 5 bases; bases outside gene matches: 12. Germline values: CDR1 SGHTA, CDR2 FQGNSA. The CDR3 loop spans 16 amino acids.

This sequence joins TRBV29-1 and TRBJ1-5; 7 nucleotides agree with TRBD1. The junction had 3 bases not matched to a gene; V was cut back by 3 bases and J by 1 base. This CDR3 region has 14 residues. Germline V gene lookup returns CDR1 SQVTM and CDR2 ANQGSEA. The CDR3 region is CSVETGSSNQPQHF. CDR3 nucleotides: TGCAGCGTTGAGACAGGGTCGAGCAATCAGCCCCAGCATTTT. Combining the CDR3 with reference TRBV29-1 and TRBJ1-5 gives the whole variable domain SAVISQKPSRDICQRGTSLTIQCQVDSQVTMMFWYRQQPGQSLTLIATANQGSEATYESGFVIDKFPISRPNLTFSTLTVSNMSPEDSSIYLCSVETGSSNQPQHFGDGTRLSIL.

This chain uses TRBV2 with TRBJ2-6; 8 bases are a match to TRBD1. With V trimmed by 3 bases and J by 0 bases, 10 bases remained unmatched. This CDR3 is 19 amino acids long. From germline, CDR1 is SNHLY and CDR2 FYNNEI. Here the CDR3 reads CASSDRQDRAFSGANVLTF. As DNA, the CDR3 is TGTGCCAGCAGTGATAGGCAGGACAGGGCATTCTCTGGGGCCAACGTCCTGACTTTC.

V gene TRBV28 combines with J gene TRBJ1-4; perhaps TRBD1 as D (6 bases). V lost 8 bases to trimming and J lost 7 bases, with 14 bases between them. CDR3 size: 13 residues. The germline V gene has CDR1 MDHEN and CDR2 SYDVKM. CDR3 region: CASDGGGVEKLFF. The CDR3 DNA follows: TGTGCCAGCGACGGAGGGGGAGTTGAAAAACTGTTTTTT.

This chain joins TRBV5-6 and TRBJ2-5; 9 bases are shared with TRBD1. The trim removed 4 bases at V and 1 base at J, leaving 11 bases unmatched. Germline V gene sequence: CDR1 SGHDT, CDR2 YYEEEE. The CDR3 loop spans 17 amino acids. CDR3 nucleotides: TGTGCCAGCAGCCCCCCCTTACAGGGGGCGTTCCAAGAGACCCAGTACTTC. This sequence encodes CASSPPLQGAFQETQYF. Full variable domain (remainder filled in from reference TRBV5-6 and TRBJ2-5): DAGVTQSPTHLIKTRGQQVTLRCSPKSGHDTVSWYQQALGQGPQFIFQYYEEEERQRGNFPDRFSGHQFPNYSSELNVNALLLGDSALYLCASSPPLQGAFQETQYFGPGTRLLVL.

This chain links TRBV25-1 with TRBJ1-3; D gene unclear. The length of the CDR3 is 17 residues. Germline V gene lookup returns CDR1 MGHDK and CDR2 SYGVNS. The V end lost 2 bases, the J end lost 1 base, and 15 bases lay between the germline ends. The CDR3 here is CASSEVLGGKSGNTIYF. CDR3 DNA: TGTGCCAGCAGTGAAGTGTTAGGCGGAAAATCTGGAAACACCATATATTTT.

CDR3 sequence reads: CASSPAGAYGYTF. CDR3 sequence (DNA): TGTGCCAGCTCACCAGCAGGGGCCTATGGCTACACCTTC. The V and J genes are TRBV18 and TRBJ1-2; tentatively, D is TRBD1 (6 bases). This CDR3 spans 13 amino acids. Germline CDR1 and CDR2: KGHSH and LQKENI. V dropped 2 bases and J dropped 4 bases, with 8 bases sitting between them. The full variable domain, completed using reference TRBV18 and TRBJ1-2, is NAGVMQNPRHLVRRRGQEARLRCSPMKGHSHVYWYRQLPEEGLKFMVYLQKENIIDESGMPKERFSAEFPKEGPSILRIQQVVRGDSAAYFCASSPAGAYGYTFGSGTRLTVV.

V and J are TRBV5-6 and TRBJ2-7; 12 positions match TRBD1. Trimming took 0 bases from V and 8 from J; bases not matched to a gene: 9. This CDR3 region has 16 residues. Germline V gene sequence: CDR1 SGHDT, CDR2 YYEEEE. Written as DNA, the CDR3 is TGTGCCAGCAGCTTGGGACCGGGACAGGGGGCAAGGCAGCAGTACTTC. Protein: CASSLGPGQGARQQYF.

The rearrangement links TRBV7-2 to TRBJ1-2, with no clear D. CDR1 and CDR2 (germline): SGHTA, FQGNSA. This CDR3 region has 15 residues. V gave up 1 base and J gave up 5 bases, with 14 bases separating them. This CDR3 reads CASSLESIWAYGYTF. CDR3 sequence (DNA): TGTGCCAGCAGCTTAGAATCCATTTGGGCATATGGCTACACCTTC.

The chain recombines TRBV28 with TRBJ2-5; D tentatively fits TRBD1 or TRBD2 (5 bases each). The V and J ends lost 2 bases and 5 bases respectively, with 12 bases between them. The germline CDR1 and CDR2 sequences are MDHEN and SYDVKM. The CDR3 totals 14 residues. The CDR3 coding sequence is TGTGCCAGCAGTTTACCTTCGGGGCCTGAGACCCAGTACTTC. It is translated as CASSLPSGPETQYF. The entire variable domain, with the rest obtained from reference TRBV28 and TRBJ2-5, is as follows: DVKVTQSSRYLVKRTGEKVFLECVQDMDHENMFWYRQDPGLGLRLIYFSYDVKMKEKGDIPEGYSVSREKKERFSLILESASTNQTSMYLCASSLPSGPETQYFGPGTRLLVL.

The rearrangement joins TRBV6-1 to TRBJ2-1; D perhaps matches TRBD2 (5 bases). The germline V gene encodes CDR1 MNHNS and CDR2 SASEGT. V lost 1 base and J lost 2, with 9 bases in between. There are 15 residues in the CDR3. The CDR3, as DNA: TGTGCCAGCAGTGAAGTCGGCGGGCCCTACAATGAGCAGTTCTTC. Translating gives CASSEVGGPYNEQFF.

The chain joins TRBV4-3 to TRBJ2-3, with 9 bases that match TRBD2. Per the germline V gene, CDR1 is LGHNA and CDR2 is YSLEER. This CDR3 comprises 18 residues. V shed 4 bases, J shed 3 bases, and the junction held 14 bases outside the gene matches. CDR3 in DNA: TGCGCCAGCAGCCGAAACATTATGGGCGGGAGGGCAACAGATACGCAGTATTTT. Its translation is CASSRNIMGGRATDTQYF.